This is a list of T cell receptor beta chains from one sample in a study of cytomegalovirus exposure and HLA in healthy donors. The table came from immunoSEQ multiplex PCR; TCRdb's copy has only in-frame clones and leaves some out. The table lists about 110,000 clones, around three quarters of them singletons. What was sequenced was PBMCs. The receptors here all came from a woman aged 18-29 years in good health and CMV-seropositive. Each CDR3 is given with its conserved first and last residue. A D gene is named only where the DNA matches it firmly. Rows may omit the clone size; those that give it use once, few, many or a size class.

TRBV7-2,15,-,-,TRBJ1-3,CASSLRQTFGNTIYF,TGTGCCAGCAGCTTGAGACAGACGTTTGGAAACACCATATATTTT
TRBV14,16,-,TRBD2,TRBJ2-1,CASSSRGRASWNEQFF,TGTGCCAGCAGCTCTCGCGGGAGGGCCTCCTGGAATGAGCAGTTCTTC
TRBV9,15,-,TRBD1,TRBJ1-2,CASSGRRGGGYGYTF,TGTGCCAGCAGCGGGCGTCGAGGGGGCGGGTATGGCTACACCTTC
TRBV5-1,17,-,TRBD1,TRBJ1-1,CASSLARTGGDSTEAFF,TGCGCCAGCAGCTTGGCTAGGACAGGGGGCGATAGCACTGAAGCTTTCTTT
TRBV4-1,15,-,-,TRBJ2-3,CASSQERVRTDTQYF,TGCGCCAGCAGCCAAGAACGGGTCCGCACAGATACGCAGTATTTT
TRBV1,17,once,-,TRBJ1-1,CISSQDYRGPMNTEAFF,TGCATCAGCAGCCAAGACTACAGGGGCCCCATGAACACTGAAGCTTTCTTT
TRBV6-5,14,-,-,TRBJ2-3,CASSGASGTDTQYF,TGTGCCAGCAGTGGGGCATCCGGCACAGATACGCAGTATTTT
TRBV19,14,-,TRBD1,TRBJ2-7,CASSTAGQGYEQYF,TGTGCCAGTAGTACGGCGGGACAGGGGTACGAGCAGTACTTC
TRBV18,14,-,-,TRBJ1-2,CASSPEDRDGGYTF,TGTGCCAGCTCACCAGAGGACAGAGACGGTGGCTACACCTTC
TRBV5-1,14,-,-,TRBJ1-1,CASSLGPRDTEAFF,TGCGCCAGCAGCTTGGGTCCCAGGGACACTGAAGCTTTCTTT
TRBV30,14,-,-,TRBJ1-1,CAWSSGRGKTEAFF,TGTGCCTGGAGTTCGGGCAGGGGAAAAACTGAAGCTTTCTTT
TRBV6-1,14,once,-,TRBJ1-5,CASSHEQTNQPQHF,TGTGCCAGCAGTCACGAGCAGACTAATCAGCCCCAGCATTTT
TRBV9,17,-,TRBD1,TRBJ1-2,CASSALPGRGRDYGYTF,TGTGCCAGCAGCGCACTCCCCGGGAGGGGGCGAGACTATGGCTACACCTTC
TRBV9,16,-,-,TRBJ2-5,CASSDSLSGRQETQYF,TGTGCCAGCAGTGACAGTTTATCGGGCCGCCAAGAGACCCAGTACTTC
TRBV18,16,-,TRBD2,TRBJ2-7,CASSPPGLAGLYEQYF,TGTGCCAGCTCACCACCGGGTCTAGCGGGACTCTACGAGCAGTACTTC
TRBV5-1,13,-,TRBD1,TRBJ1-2,CASSLGGDSGYTF,TGCGCCAGCAGCTTGGGAGGGGACAGCGGCTACACCTTC
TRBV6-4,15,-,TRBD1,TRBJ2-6,CASSSTGAGANVLTF,TGTGCCAGCAGTTCCACAGGGGCTGGGGCCAACGTCCTGACTTTC
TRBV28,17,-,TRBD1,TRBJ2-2,CASSLLGQGEDTGELFF,TGTGCCAGCAGTTTACTAGGACAGGGTGAGGACACCGGGGAGCTGTTTTTT
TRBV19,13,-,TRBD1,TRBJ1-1,CASSADRETEAFF,TGTGCCAGTAGTGCGGACAGGGAAACTGAAGCTTTCTTT
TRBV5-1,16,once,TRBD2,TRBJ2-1,CASSPFGLARNNEQFF,TGCGCCAGCAGCCCATTTGGACTAGCGCGTAACAATGAGCAGTTCTTC
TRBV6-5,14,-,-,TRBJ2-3,CASRKDSATDTQYF,TGTGCCAGCCGAAAGGACTCGGCAACAGATACGCAGTATTTT
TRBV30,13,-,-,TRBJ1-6,CARSRRNNSPLHF,TGTGCCCGTTCCCGGCGGAATAATTCACCCCTCCACTTT
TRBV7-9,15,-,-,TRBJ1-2,CASSHPTIRGYGYTF,TGTGCCAGCAGCCACCCCACCATCCGGGGGTATGGCTACACCTTC
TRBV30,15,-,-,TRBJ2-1,CAWVRGKSSYNEQFF,TGTGCCTGGGTCCGCGGGAAGAGCTCCTACAATGAGCAGTTCTTC
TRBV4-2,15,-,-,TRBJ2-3,CASGRELRSTDTQYF,TGTGCCAGCGGGCGCGAGCTTAGAAGCACAGATACGCAGTATTTT
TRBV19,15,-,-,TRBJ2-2,CASSMVRENTGELFF,TGTGCCAGTAGTATGGTGCGGGAGAACACCGGGGAGCTGTTTTTT
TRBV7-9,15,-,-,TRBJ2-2,CASILRTANTGELFF,TGTGCCAGCATCCTCCGGACAGCGAACACCGGGGAGCTGTTTTTT
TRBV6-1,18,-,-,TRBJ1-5,CASSENPGRDGVVQPQHF,TGTGCCAGCAGTGAAAACCCCGGCAGGGATGGAGTAGTTCAGCCCCAGCATTTT
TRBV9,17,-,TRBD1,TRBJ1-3,CASSAEGQGLSGNTIYF,TGTGCCAGCAGCGCGGAGGGACAGGGGCTCTCTGGAAACACCATATATTTT
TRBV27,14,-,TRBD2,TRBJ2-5,CASSPGTTPSSQYF,TGTGCCAGCAGCCCCGGGACTACCCCGTCCTCCCAGTACTTC
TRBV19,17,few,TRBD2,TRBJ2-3,CASSIVRVGGPGDTQYF,TGTGCCAGTAGTATCGTTAGGGTGGGAGGGCCCGGAGATACGCAGTATTTT
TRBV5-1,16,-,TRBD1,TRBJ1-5,CASSVGTDRSGEPQHF,TGCGCCAGCAGCGTAGGGACGGACAGGTCGGGGGAGCCCCAGCATTTT
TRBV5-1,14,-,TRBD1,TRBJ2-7,CASSLGQGTGEQYF,TGCGCCAGCAGCCTCGGACAGGGGACTGGGGAGCAGTACTTC
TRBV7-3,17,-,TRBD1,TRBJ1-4,CASSLTFRDRGPGKLFF,TGTGCCAGCAGCTTAACGTTCCGGGACAGGGGCCCGGGGAAACTGTTTTTT
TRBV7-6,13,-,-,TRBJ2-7,CASSLGQVYEQYF,TGTGCCAGCAGCTTAGGGCAGGTCTACGAGCAGTACTTC
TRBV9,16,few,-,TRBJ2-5,CASSAYTGNSQETQYF,TGTGCCAGCAGCGCATACACAGGGAATTCACAAGAGACCCAGTACTTC
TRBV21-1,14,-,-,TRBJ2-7,CASSKMEGACDQYF,TGTGCCAGCAGCAAAATGGAGGGAGCGTGCGACCAGTACTTC
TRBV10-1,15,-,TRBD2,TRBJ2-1,CASSGTSGRENEQFF,TGCGCCAGCAGCGGTACTAGCGGGAGGGAAAATGAGCAGTTCTTC
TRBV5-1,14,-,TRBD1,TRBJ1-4,CASSLGTDPEKLFF,TGCGCCAGCAGCCTAGGGACAGACCCTGAAAAACTGTTTTTT
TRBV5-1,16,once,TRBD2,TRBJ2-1,CASSYGLAGFYNEQFF,TGCGCCAGCAGCTACGGACTAGCGGGCTTCTACAATGAGCAGTTCTTC
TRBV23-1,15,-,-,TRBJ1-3,CASSPTLSSGNTIYF,TGCGCCAGCAGTCCGACTCTTAGCTCTGGAAACACCATATATTTT
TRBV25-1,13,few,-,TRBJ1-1,CASSAGRNTEAFF,TGTGCCAGCAGTGCTGGGCGGAACACTGAAGCTTTCTTT
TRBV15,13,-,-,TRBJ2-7,CATSGRQNYEQYF,TGTGCCACCAGCGGCCGACAGAACTACGAGCAGTACTTC
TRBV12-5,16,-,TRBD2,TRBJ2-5,CASGLASGRTQETQYF,TGTGCTAGTGGTTTGGCTAGCGGGAGGACCCAAGAGACCCAGTACTTC